Detailed here is one TCR beta chain. This sample was taken from a study of beta chain features in type 1 diabetes. This CDR3 spans 13 amino acids. Sequencing targeted expressed TCRB transcripts, as all isolated RNA had been reverse transcribed. Assay used: immunoSEQ multiplex PCR; TCRdb lists only in-frame clones, some missing. The sample lists hundreds of thousands of clones; roughly 12% were seen once. Sequences were obtained from naive CD4+ T cells from blood. The rearrangement uses TRBV21-1 and TRBJ2-1; the table's TRBD1 call for D was not verified on the DNA. TRBV21-1 is tagged as a pseudogene. The receptor was isolated from a man aged 18 to 35 in good health. CDR3 DNA: TGTGCCAGCAGCTCAAGGGGAAGGAATGAGCAGTTCTTC. It yields the protein CASSSRGRNEQFF.